A selection of T cell receptor beta chains follows, all from one sample in a study of cytotoxic CD8 clonotypes in ibrutinib-treated CLL. The method was immunoSEQ multiplex PCR; TCRdb's version includes in-frame clones alone and lacks a portion of them. The sample holds some 130,000 clones, 80% to 90% seen once. This specimen consisted of PBMCs, obtained after 24 months of ibrutinib treatment. The receptors were gathered from a human donor with chronic lymphocytic leukemia. The CDR3 runs from the conserved cysteine through the conserved F or W. A D gene is named only where the DNA matches it firmly. Not every row has a clone size; where given, it reads once, few, many or a size class.

j_call v_call clone_size d_call cdr3_nt cdr3_aa
TRBJ2-5 TRBV11-2 once TRBD2 TGTGCCAGCAGCTTAGAAGGAGCGGGAGCGGCAGAGACCCAGTACTTC CASSLEGAGAAETQYF
TRBJ2-3 TRBV7-9 . . TGTGCCAGCAGCTTTGGAGATTCAGTGTTGGATACGCAGTATTTT CASSFGDSVLDTQYF
TRBJ2-3 TRBV7-2 once . TGTGCCAGCAGCTTAGATGGGGGTCTTGGCACAGATACGCAGTATTTT CASSLDGGLGTDTQYF
TRBJ2-5 TRBV18 . . TGTGCCAGCTCACCCCAAGAGACCCAGTACTTC CASSPQETQYF
TRBJ1-6 TRBV7-9 . . TGTGCCAGCAGCCCGGACAGAAATTCACCCCTCCACTTT CASSPDRNSPLHF
TRBJ1-5 TRBV23-1 . . TGCGCCAGCAGTCAATGGCCGGGATATTGCAATCAGCCCCAGCATTTT CASSQWPGYCNQPQHF
TRBJ1-2 TRBV4-3 . TRBD1 TGCGCCAGCAGCCAAGAGACAGGGATACTTGGCTACACCTTC CASSQETGILGYTF
TRBJ1-1 TRBV9 . . TGTGCCAGCAGCGTGAGGTGGTCCACTGAAGCTTTCTTT CASSVRWSTEAFF
TRBJ2-3 TRBV5-1 . . TGCGCCAGCAGCTTGGACGGGGGCCTTCGACGAGATACGCAGTATTTT CASSLDGGLRRDTQYF
TRBJ1-1 TRBV28 . . TGTGCCAGCAGTCCGCCAAAAGGCAGCGGGAACACTGAAGCTTTCTTT CASSPPKGSGNTEAFF
TRBJ2-1 TRBV2 . . TGTGCCAGCAGTGAGGTTAGCGACGAGCAGTTCTTC CASSEVSDEQFF
TRBJ2-1 TRBV28 . TRBD2 TGTGCCAGCAGTTTATGGGGCGGGGGGACGTTAAATGAGCAGTTCTTC CASSLWGGGTLNEQFF
TRBJ2-2 TRBV7-9 . . TGTGCCAGCAGCCAAGACAGGTGGGGGTTTTCGAACACCGGGGAGCTGTTTTTT CASSQDRWGFSNTGELFF
TRBJ2-6 TRBV4-1 . TRBD2 TGCGCCAGCAGCCACTCGCTTACTAGCGGGATAGTTGCTGGGGCCAACGTCCTGACTTTC CASSHSLTSGIVAGANVLTF
TRBJ2-5 TRBV7-2 few . TGTGCCAGCAGCAACAGCCCGCAAGAGACCCAGTACTTC CASSNSPQETQYF
TRBJ1-1 TRBV7-2 . TRBD1 TGTGCCAGCAGCTCGGACAGGGGAGAGGCTTTCTTT CASSSDRGEAFF
TRBJ2-7 TRBV18 . . TGTGCCAGCTCAACGGGTTGGGGGGAGCAGTACTTC CASSTGWGEQYF
TRBJ1-3 TRBV7-2 once TRBD1 TGTGCCAGCAGGGGGACAGGGAGGGGAAACACCATATATTTT CASRGTGRGNTIYF
TRBJ2-3 TRBV7-7 . TRBD2 TGTGCCAGCAGCCAAGGGACGGGGGGTGCCACAGATACGCAGTATTTT CASSQGTGGATDTQYF
TRBJ1-1 TRBV4-1 once . TGCGCCAGCAGCCAAAAAACGGGGGTCGTGGCTGAAGCTTTCTTT CASSQKTGVVAEAFF
TRBJ2-1 TRBV18 . TRBD2 TGTGCCAGCTCGCTTATGACTAGCGGAAGCTCCTACAATGAGCAGTTCTTC CASSLMTSGSSYNEQFF
TRBJ2-5 TRBV6-7 . . TGTGCCAGCACCCCCCCCTATGGGAAAGATGACCAGTACTTC CASTPPYGKDDQYF
TRBJ2-1 TRBV5-1 . . TGCGCCAGCAGTGAACAGGGTATTGATGAGCAGTTCTTC CASSEQGIDEQFF
TRBJ2-2 TRBV30 . TRBD1 TGTGCCTGGAGTGTAAGGGTGACAGGGCCGAACACCGGGGAGCTGTTTTTT CAWSVRVTGPNTGELFF
TRBJ2-2 TRBV11-1 . TRBD1 TGTGCCAGCAGCTCGGCGCAAAGGACAGGGCACGGGGAGCTGTTTTTT CASSSAQRTGHGELFF
TRBJ2-7 TRBV4-2 . TRBD1 TGTGCCAGCAGCCAAGGACAGGGGAGCTCCTACGAGCAGTACTTC CASSQGQGSSYEQYF
TRBJ2-2 TRBV29-1 . . TGCAGCGTTGAACAGCGTTACACCGGGGAGCTGTTTTTT CSVEQRYTGELFF
TRBJ1-4 TRBV23-1 once . TGCGCCAGCAGTCAAAGGGAACCGGGACATACGCTTACTACAACTAATGAAAAACTGTTTTTT CASSQREPGHTLTTTNEKLFF
TRBJ2-7 TRBV28 . . TGTGCCAGCAGTTCCACAGGGGAGCAGTACTTC CASSSTGEQYF
TRBJ2-7 TRBV14 . . TGTGCCAGCAGCCAAAAAACAGGGTACTACGAGCAGTACTTC CASSQKTGYYEQYF
TRBJ2-3 TRBV7-2 . . TGTGCCAGCAGCCCTTACACAACCGATACGCAGTATTTT CASSPYTTDTQYF
TRBJ2-5 TRBV9 . . TGTGCCAGCAGCGTAGTTCTAAGGACAGCTGAATTAGAGACCCAGTACTTC CASSVVLRTAELETQYF
TRBJ2-7 TRBV5-4 . TRBD2 TGTGCCAGCAGCTTGGCTAGCGGGGTCGAGCAGTACTTC CASSLASGVEQYF
TRBJ1-2 TRBV29-1 . TRBD1 TGCAGCGTTGGACAGGGCGTAGGAGGCTACACCTTC CSVGQGVGGYTF
TRBJ2-1 TRBV6-5 . . TGTGCCAGCAATACCCTAGGGGGGGGTGAGCAGTTCTTC CASNTLGGGEQFF
TRBJ1-5 TRBV7-2 . . TGTGCCAGCAGCTTAGTGGGCGTACCAAATAGCAATCAGCCCCAGCATTTT CASSLVGVPNSNQPQHF
TRBJ2-1 TRBV7-2 . TRBD2 TGTGCCAGCAGCTTAGTTAAGGGAGGGCCTTATGAGCAGTTCTTC CASSLVKGGPYEQFF
TRBJ2-3 TRBV5-1 . . TGCGCCAGCAGCTGGGGACTTCGTCTAGGGACAGATACGCAGTATTTT CASSWGLRLGTDTQYF
TRBJ2-7 TRBV27 . . TGTGCCAGCCTCCCTCTCGGGGGTTACGAGCAGTACTTC CASLPLGGYEQYF
TRBJ1-2 TRBV7-8 . TRBD1 TGTGCCAGCAGCTCCAACCAGGGGGCGGGCTATGGCTACACCTTC CASSSNQGAGYGYTF
TRBJ1-4 TRBV10-3 . TRBD1 TGTGCCATCAGTGTTGTACAGGGGGCGACTAATGAAAAACTGTTTTTT CAISVVQGATNEKLFF
TRBJ1-3 TRBV28 few TRBD1 TGTGCCAGCAGCACAGGGGTAACCTCTGGAAACACCATATATTTT CASSTGVTSGNTIYF